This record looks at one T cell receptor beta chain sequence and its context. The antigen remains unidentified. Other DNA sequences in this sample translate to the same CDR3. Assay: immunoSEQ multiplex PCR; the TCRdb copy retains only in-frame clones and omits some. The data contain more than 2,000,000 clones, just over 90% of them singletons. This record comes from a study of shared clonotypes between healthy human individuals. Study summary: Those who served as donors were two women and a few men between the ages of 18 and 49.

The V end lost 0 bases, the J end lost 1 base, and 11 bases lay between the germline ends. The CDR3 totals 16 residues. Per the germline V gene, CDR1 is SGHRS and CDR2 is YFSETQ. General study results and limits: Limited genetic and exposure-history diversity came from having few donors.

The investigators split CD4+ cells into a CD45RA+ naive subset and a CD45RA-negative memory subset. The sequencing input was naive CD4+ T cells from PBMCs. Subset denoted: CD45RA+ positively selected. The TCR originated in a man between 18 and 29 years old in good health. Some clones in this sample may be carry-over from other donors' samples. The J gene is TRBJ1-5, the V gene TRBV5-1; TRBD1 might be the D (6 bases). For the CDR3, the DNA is TGCGCCAGCAGCTTGGAGGGGGGCGTGAGCAATCAGCCCCAGCATTTT. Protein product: CASSLEGGVSNQPQHF.